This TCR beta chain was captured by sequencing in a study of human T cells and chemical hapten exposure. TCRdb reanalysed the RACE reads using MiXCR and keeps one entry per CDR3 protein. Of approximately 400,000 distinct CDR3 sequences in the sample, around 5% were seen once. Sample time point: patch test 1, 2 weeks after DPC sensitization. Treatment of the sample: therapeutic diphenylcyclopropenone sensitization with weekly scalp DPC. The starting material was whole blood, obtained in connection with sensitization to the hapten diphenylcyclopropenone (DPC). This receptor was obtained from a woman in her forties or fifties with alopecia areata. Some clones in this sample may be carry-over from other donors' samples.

CDR3 DNA sequence: TGTGCCAGCTCTGGGACGGCTGATAATCAGCCCCAGCATTTT. It is translated as CASSGTADNQPQHF. This chain uses TRBV27 with TRBJ1-5; possible D gene TRBD1, 5 bases. The CDR3 loop spans 14 amino acids. The V gene lost 8 bases and the J gene lost 4 bases, with 15 bases spanning the gap. Germline V CDR1 and CDR2: MNHEY, SMNVEV (reference sequence).